These 26 T cell receptor beta chains share one sample of origin, sequenced in a study of CXCR3-negative and CXCR3-positive naive CD8 T cells (dated by TCRdb to about 2019). The instrument given in TCRdb is NextSeq 550. The Human TCR Profiling Kit (MiLaboratory) was used to make UMI-labeled 5' RACE TRB cDNA libraries. TCRdb reprocessed the reads, reporting each CDR3 protein sequence once and no DNA. The record for this sample contains under 85,000 distinct CDR3 sequences. Clones ranked in the top ten supply approximately 1.5% of the sample. Input material: naive CXCR3- CD8+ T cells from blood. Per the publication, the cell subset or site label means: CD45RO-CCR7+CD27+CD95- naive CD8+ T cells lacking CXCR3 (TNR3-). The receptors derive from a human donor in good health. Some clones in this sample may be carry-over from other donors' samples.

The chain uses TRBV12-3 or TRBV12-4 and TRBJ2-1; TCRdb reports TRBD2, a call that lacks DNA to check it against. This CDR3 spans 14 amino acids. The CDR3 loop is CASSSGAFHNEQFF.

CDR3 sequence: CSAREEFRSWSYNEQFF. The genes are TRBV20-1 and TRBJ2-1. This CDR3 is 17 amino acids long. The germline V gene has CDR1 DFQATT and CDR2 SNEGSKA (reference sequence).

The chain links TRBV28 to TRBJ2-1. This CDR3 region has 12 residues. From germline, CDR1 is MDHEN and CDR2 SYDVKM. This CDR3 is CASSFDEQEQFF.

The rearrangement joins TRBV7-9 to TRBJ1-5. CDR1 SEHNR and CDR2 FQNEAQ come from the germline V gene (reference sequence). This CDR3 has 15 amino acids. Here the CDR3 reads CASSSYSNDPEAQHF.

The chain uses TRBV29-1 and TRBJ2-7; no DNA is available, so the TRBD1 call from TCRdb remains unchecked. There are 13 residues in the CDR3. In germline, CDR1 is SQVTM, CDR2 ANQGSEA. This CDR3 reads CSVEDKGGLKQYF.

CDR3 region: CASSPGQGAIDEAFF. The chain employs TRBV5-1 and TRBJ1-1; TCRdb gives TRBD1 as the D gene, but with no DNA this cannot be confirmed. Per the germline V gene, CDR1 is SGHRS and CDR2 is YFSETQ. CDR3 length: 15 amino acids.

V is TRBV12-3 or TRBV12-4 and J is TRBJ2-5; TCRdb lists TRBD1, though no DNA is available to test this call. The CDR3 consists of 16 residues. CDR3 in amino acids: CASSDPAGPFQETQYF.

The CDR3 sequence is CASSFGLAGRYEQYF. V is TRBV28 and J is TRBJ2-7; TCRdb names TRBD2, which stays unverified in the absence of DNA. Germline V gives CDR1 MDHEN, CDR2 SYDVKM. The CDR3 runs to 15 residues.

The V and J genes are TRBV7-6 and TRBJ2-5; the D gene TCRdb calls, TRBD2, cannot be checked with no DNA. Germline CDR1 and CDR2: SGHVS and FNYEAQ. The CDR3 is 14 residues long. The CDR3 spells CASSFTREGETQYF.

The genes are TRBV2 and TRBJ2-5. The length of the CDR3 is 13 residues. The germline V gene encodes CDR1 SNHLY and CDR2 FYNNEI. The CDR3 here is CASRDRYQETQYF.

The chain has TRBV5-1 and TRBJ2-1; TCRdb outputs TRBD1, but without DNA this stays unchecked. Looked up from germline, CDR1 is SGHRS and CDR2 is YFSETQ. The CDR3 loop spans 17 amino acids. CDR3 sequence: CASSLVPGAASYNEQFF.

J is TRBJ1-1 and V is TRBV25-1; the TCRdb D gene call, TRBD1, has no DNA to confirm it. The CDR3 length is 15 residues. The germline V gene has CDR1 MGHDK and CDR2 SYGVNS. CDR3 sequence reads: CASSDPGTGRTEAFF.

The chain uses TRBV29-1 and TRBJ2-7; the TRBD1 assignment by TCRdb is unverifiable without DNA. Germline values: CDR1 SQVTM, CDR2 ANQGSEA. The CDR3 totals 15 residues. CDR3 region: CSVEEPRDGGYEQYF.

The chain employs TRBV7-9 and TRBJ2-3; with no DNA, the TCRdb D assignment of TRBD2 cannot be verified. Per germline, CDR1 SEHNR and CDR2 FQNEAQ (reference sequence). The CDR3 is made up of 17 amino acids. CDR3 in amino acids: CASSLVLAGATTDTQYF.

The rearrangement links TRBV12-3 or TRBV12-4 to TRBJ1-2; TCRdb gives TRBD1 as the D gene, but with no DNA this cannot be confirmed. The length of the CDR3 is 14 residues. The CDR3 here is CASSSAGTVYGYTF.

The V gene is TRBV10-3, the J gene TRBJ1-6. The germline V gene encodes CDR1 ENHRY and CDR2 SYGVKD. CDR3 length: 14 amino acids. CDR3 sequence reads: CAISESEENSPLHF.

The rearrangement uses TRBV7-3 and TRBJ2-2; TCRdb proposes TRBD1, but this gene call is untestable without DNA. From germline, CDR1 is SGHTA and CDR2 FQGTGA. CDR3 length: 16 residues. The chain's CDR3 is CSSSLTIGGNTGELFF.

This rearrangement joins TRBV28 to TRBJ2-2; as DNA is missing, the TRBD1 call by TCRdb cannot be tested. CDR3 length equals 17 residues. In germline, CDR1 is MDHEN, CDR2 SYDVKM. The chain's CDR3 is CASSLVILQGDTGELFF.

This sequence joins TRBV5-1 and TRBJ2-3; the TCRdb call, TRBD2, lacks DNA for checking. CDR1 is SGHRS and CDR2 is YFSETQ in the germline V gene. CDR3 length: 14 residues. The CDR3 region is CASSGEGNTDTQYF. Full variable domain (outside the CDR3, taken from reference TRBV5-1 and TRBJ2-3): KAGVTQTPRYLIKTRGQQVTLSCSPISGHRSVSWYQQTPGQGLQFLFEYFSETQRNKGNFPGRFSGRQFSNSRSEMNVSTLELGDSALYLCASSGEGNTDTQYFGPGTRLTVL.

The CDR3 sequence: CASSFPDKTVRSYNSPLHF. The chain carries TRBV7-9 and TRBJ1-6; as DNA is missing, the TRBD1 call by TCRdb cannot be tested. The CDR3 sequence is 19 residues long. CDR1 is SEHNR and CDR2 is FQNEAQ in the germline V gene (reference sequence).

The V and J genes are TRBV29-1 and TRBJ1-1; the D call of TRBD1 rests on TCRdb alone, since no DNA is present to check it. Germline V gene data show CDR1 as SQVTM and CDR2 as ANQGSEA. The CDR3 covers 13 residues. This chain's CDR3 is CSVVGESGQEAFF. Together with reference TRBV29-1 and TRBJ1-1, the CDR3 gives the full variable domain: SAVISQKPSRDICQRGTSLTIQCQVDSQVTMMFWYRQQPGQSLTLIATANQGSEATYESGFVIDKFPISRPNLTFSTLTVSNMSPEDSSIYLCSVVGESGQEAFFGQGTRLTVV.

CDR3 protein: CASSQGQGHSNQPQHF. The rearrangement joins TRBV27 to TRBJ1-5; no DNA is available, so the TRBD1 call from TCRdb remains unchecked. The CDR3 loop spans 16 amino acids. Germline V gene lookup returns CDR1 MNHEY and CDR2 SMNVEV (reference sequence).

The V gene is TRBV19, the J gene TRBJ2-7; TCRdb's D gene call, TRBD2, goes unchecked for lack of DNA. The CDR3 runs to 15 residues. Germline CDR1 and CDR2: LNHDA and SQIVND (reference sequence). The chain's CDR3 is CASSIVVAGGYEQYF.

The rearrangement joins TRBV2 to TRBJ2-5; lacking DNA, the TRBD2 call made by TCRdb goes unchecked. The CDR3 has 12 amino acids. Germline V gene lookup returns CDR1 SNHLY and CDR2 FYNNEI. This CDR3 is CASIPGGETQYF.

The chain links TRBV14 to TRBJ2-7; there is no DNA to check the TCRdb D call of TRBD2. This CDR3 comprises 15 residues. Germline-derived CDR1 and CDR2 are SGHDN and FVKESK. The CDR3 region is CASSSRASGPYEQYF. The variable domain in full, completed from reference TRBV14 and TRBJ2-7, reads EAGVTQFPSHSVIEKGQTVTLRCDPISGHDNLYWYRRVMGKEIKFLLHFVKESKQDESGMPNNRFLAERTGGTYSTLKVQPAELEDSGVYFCASSSRASGPYEQYFGPGTRLTVT.

V is TRBV14 and J is TRBJ2-1; without DNA, the TCRdb call of TRBD2 cannot be checked. The V gene's germline CDR1 is SGHDN and CDR2 FVKESK. The CDR3 consists of 14 residues. The CDR3 sequence is CASSHIEGFNEQFF.